The 18 T cell receptor beta chains in this list originate from one sample, sequenced in a study of spatial heterogeneity in lung cancer. Using its own MiXCR run on the 5' RACE reads, TCRdb lists one record per CDR3 protein. Seen here are roughly 2,400 distinct CDR3 sequences, about 15% observed once, and the top ten hold around 25%. The time point is: sample taken at primary tumor resection. Sequencing was performed on normal lung tissue next to the tumor, taken at surgery. The receptor set was obtained from a male donor with early-stage non-small cell lung cancer.

This clonotype appeared a single time. The gene calls are TRBV6-5 and TRBJ2-7, with TRBD1 matching over 7 bases. Trimming removed 5 bases from V and 6 bases from J; junction bases left unmatched: 1. Germline CDR1 and CDR2: MNHEY and SVGAGI. This CDR3 is built from 11 residues. The CDR3 sequence: CASSHRGEQYF. DNA of the CDR3: TGTGCCAGCAGTCACAGGGGCGAGCAGTACTTC.

V usage is TRBV28 and J usage is TRBJ2-1, with a tentative D call TRBD1 (6 bases). This CDR3 spans 15 amino acids. CDR1 is MDHEN, CDR2 SYDVKM, per germline. V was pared by 6 bases and J by 0 bases, with 12 bases between. The CDR3 sequence: CASRVQGPSYNEQFF. CDR3 DNA sequence: TGTGCCAGCAGGGTACAGGGACCCTCCTACAATGAGCAGTTCTTC.

Judged by abundance, this clonotype is hyperexpanded. The chain carries TRBV7-2 and TRBJ2-3, with D perhaps matching TRBD1 (5 bases). The germline gives CDR1 SGHTA, CDR2 FQGNSA. The CDR3 covers 12 residues. The ends were cut back, 5 bases at V and 10 bases at J, with 13 bases in the middle. The CDR3 region is CASSVPRGAQYF. DNA of the CDR3: TGTGCCAGCAGCGTCCCTAGGGGTGCGCAGTATTTT.

By share, this clonotype ranks as medium-sized. V gene TRBV24-1 combines with J gene TRBJ2-3; possibly TRBD1 for D (6 bases). Trimming took off 9 bases at V and 8 bases at J, with 20 bases between the two ends. This CDR3 contains 14 residues. CDR1 and CDR2 from the germline V gene are KGHDR and SFDVKD. The DNA of the CDR3 is TGTGCCACCGCGGAAGGACAGCCTCCGGGTACGCAGTATTTT. Amino acids: CATAEGQPPGTQYF.

This clonotype is classed as medium-sized. The V call is TRBV5-4, the J call TRBJ1-5, with D tentatively TRBD1 (5 bases). The CDR3 has 16 amino acids. V gave up 0 bases and J gave up 0 bases, with 10 bases separating them. Looked up from germline, CDR1 is SGHNT and CDR2 is YYREEE (reference sequence). The CDR3 loop is CASSLGGRGSNQPQHF. The CDR3 DNA follows: TGTGCCAGCAGCTTGGGGGGTAGGGGTAGCAATCAGCCCCAGCATTTT.

This clonotype is categorized as medium-sized. This rearrangement joins TRBV24-1 to TRBJ2-1; 13 bases fit TRBD2. The germline V gene encodes CDR1 KGHDR and CDR2 SFDVKD. After removal of 0 bases from V and 4 bases from J, the junction contained 11 bases not matched to a gene. This CDR3 has 20 residues. The CDR3 nucleotides are TGTGCCACCAGTGATTTGCGTCCGGATGGGACTAGCGGGATTTACAATGAGCAGTTCTTC. Its translation: CATSDLRPDGTSGIYNEQFF.

This clonotype is deemed medium-sized. The rearrangement uses TRBV27 and TRBJ2-2; possible D gene TRBD2, 6 bases. This CDR3 comprises 15 residues. V was pared by 5 bases and J by 7 bases, with 17 bases between. Germline CDR1 reads MNHEY; CDR2 reads SMNVEV (reference sequence). In nucleotides, the CDR3 is TGTGCCAGCAGTAGGGACGCGTCGGGGGTCGGGGAGCTGTTTTTT. Its translation: CASSRDASGVGELFF.

The gene calls are TRBV10-3 and TRBJ1-4, with 10 bases lining up with TRBD1. V trimming: 2 bases; J trimming: 8 bases; junction bases outside the gene matches: 5. CDR1 and CDR2 from the germline V gene are ENHRY and SYGVKD. CDR3 length: 15 amino acids. CDR3 in amino acids: CAISETGTGDEKLFF. The CDR3, as DNA: TGTGCCATCAGTGAGACCGGGACAGGGGACGAAAAACTGTTTTTT.

The chain is built from TRBV6-2 or TRBV6-3 and TRBJ2-3; D could derive from TRBD1 or TRBD2 (7 bases each). The length of the CDR3 is 17 residues. The V gene's germline CDR1 is MNHEY and CDR2 SVGEGT. The V end lost 2 bases, the J end lost 0 bases, and 15 bases lay between the germline ends. CDR3 nucleotide sequence: TGTGCCAGCAGTTACCCAGCGGGACAGCTAAGCACAGATACGCAGTATTTT. Translation: CASSYPAGQLSTDTQYF.

This clonotype is judged medium-sized (0.01 to 0.1%). The rearrangement links TRBV5-1 to TRBJ2-5, with TRBD2 identical over 10 bases. The CDR3 sequence is 17 residues long. V was clipped by 4 bases and J by 4 bases; unmatched bases: 13. CDR1 is SGHRS and CDR2 is YFSETQ in the germline V gene. CDR3 sequence: CASSPLPPSGSGETQYF. CDR3 in DNA: TGCGCCAGCAGCCCCCTCCCCCCTAGCGGGAGCGGAGAGACCCAGTACTTC.

This clonotype qualifies as medium-sized (0.01 to 0.1%). J is TRBJ2-2 and V is TRBV6-2 or TRBV6-3; perhaps TRBD2 as D (6 bases). The V end was cut by 7 bases, the J end by 0 bases, with 12 bases between. The CDR3 is 15 residues long. Germline loops: CDR1 MNHEY, CDR2 SVGEGT. This CDR3 reads CASTPGGPNTGELFF. Here the CDR3 DNA reads TGTGCCAGCACCCCAGGAGGGCCGAACACCGGGGAGCTGTTTTTT.

By sample share, this clonotype is medium-sized. This chain joins TRBV28 and TRBJ2-1, with TRBD2 as a possible D gene (6 bases). V was cut by 2 bases and J by 0 bases, with 8 bases left in between. This CDR3 is 15 amino acids long. CDR1 MDHEN and CDR2 SYDVKM come from the germline V gene. The CDR3 is CASSLPGSSYNEQFF. As DNA, the CDR3 is TGTGCCAGCAGTTTACCCGGGAGCTCCTACAATGAGCAGTTCTTC.

By share, this clonotype ranks as medium-sized. The chain is built from TRBV12-3 or TRBV12-4 and TRBJ1-2; D might be TRBD1 (5 bases). This CDR3 contains 18 residues. V was clipped by 0 bases and J by 0 bases, with 17 bases between them. CDR3 in DNA: TGTGCCAGCAGTTTAGCGCACAGGTCCTCTATAGCTAACTATGGCTACACCTTC. This codes for CASSLAHRSSIANYGYTF.

The CDR3 bases are TGTGCCAGCAGCTCAAACCGCCTCGGGCTTAATTCACCCCTCCACTTT. It encodes CASSSNRLGLNSPLHF. This chain connects TRBV21-1 to TRBJ1-6. TRBV21-1 is a pseudogene segment. The CDR3 runs 16 residues.

Sample share makes this clonotype medium-sized. The chain carries TRBV12-3 or TRBV12-4 and TRBJ2-1; 8 bases match TRBD2. With 6 bases clipped from V and 0 bases from J, the junction kept 10 bases outside the gene matches. The length of the CDR3 is 17 residues. The CDR3 spells CASSSVGGLVSYNEQFF. The CDR3, as DNA: TGTGCCAGCAGCTCGGTTGGGGGACTAGTCTCCTACAATGAGCAGTTCTTC.

By frequency in the sample, this clonotype is large. This chain connects TRBV24-1 to TRBJ2-1, with TRBD1 matching over 9 bases. With 4 bases clipped from V and 10 bases from J, the junction kept 13 bases outside the gene matches. The CDR3 totals 16 residues. CDR1 and CDR2 from the germline V gene are KGHDR and SFDVKD. The CDR3, as DNA: TGTGCCACCAGTGACCTAGGGGACGGGACAGGGAACGAGCAGTTCTTC. This sequence encodes CATSDLGDGTGNEQFF.

J is TRBJ1-1 and V is TRBV5-4, with TRBD1 as a possible D gene (6 bases). Trimming removed 5 bases at V and 4 bases at J, with 12 bases between. This CDR3 is built from 13 residues. Germline V lookup: CDR1 SGHNT, CDR2 YYREEE (reference sequence). The CDR3 sequence is CASSRGWSTEAFF. CDR3 DNA: TGTGCCAGCAGTAGGGGGTGGAGCACTGAAGCTTTCTTT.

This clonotype was picked up a small number of times. The chain carries TRBV5-1 and TRBJ2-5, with D perhaps matching TRBD2 (6 bases). CDR1 and CDR2 from the germline V gene are SGHRS and YFSETQ. CDR3 size: 15 residues. Trimming left V 7 bases short and J 5 bases short, with 21 bases between. CDR3 nucleotides: TGCGCCAGCGCCCAAGCGAGGGGAGGAATTGAGACCCAGTACTTC. Translation: CASAQARGGIETQYF.